A selection of T cell receptor beta chains follows, all from one sample in a study of PD-1 blockade in classical Hodgkin lymphoma. The data were produced by immunoSEQ multiplex PCR, yet TCRdb's version contains in-frame clones alone and is incomplete. Among tens of thousands of clones listed, around 90% were seen once. The source material was peripheral blood mononuclear cells (PBMCs), sampled before the fourth cycle of nivolumab. Receptor source: a human donor with classical Hodgkin lymphoma. Both conserved end residues are part of each CDR3. Each record gives: D gene, V gene, clone size, J gene, CDR3 DNA, CDR3 protein. D genes are given only for firm matches. A clone size is listed for some rows: how often the clone was seen (once, few, many), or a class if it is expanded.

>-|TRBV11-2|medium-sized|TRBJ2-2
TGTGCCAGCAGCTCTCCGACCCCCTCCGGGGAGCTGTTTTTT
CASSSPTPSGELFF
>-|TRBV6-1|-|TRBJ2-1
TGTGCCAGCAGTGAGGGGCCACACAATGAGCAGTTCTTC
CASSEGPHNEQFF
>-|TRBV19|-|TRBJ1-2
TGTGCCAGTAGGATGTGGGCAGGCGATGGCTACACCTTC
CASRMWAGDGYTF
>TRBD1|TRBV29-1|-|TRBJ1-1
TGCAGCGTAGCGGGACAGTGGAACACTGAAGCTTTCTTT
CSVAGQWNTEAFF
>-|TRBV11-2|-|TRBJ1-2
TGTGCCAGCAGCTTAGGAATGGGGATTGACTATGGCTACACCTTC
CASSLGMGIDYGYTF
>TRBD1|TRBV19|-|TRBJ2-1
TGTGCCAGTAGTAACTACTTAGGGGACAGCTCCTACAATGAGCAGTTCTTC
CASSNYLGDSSYNEQFF
>-|TRBV28|-|TRBJ2-1
TGTGCCAGCAGTTTATCGGCATTCAATGAGCAGTTCTTC
CASSLSAFNEQFF
>-|TRBV5-1|few|TRBJ1-1
TGCGCCAGCAGGGCGAACACTGAAGCTTTCTTT
CASRANTEAFF
>-|TRBV2|-|TRBJ2-7
TGTGCCAGCAGTGTCCGGGACACCAGAATCTACGAGCAGTACTTC
CASSVRDTRIYEQYF
>TRBD2|TRBV19|-|TRBJ2-1
TGTGCCAGTAGTAAGGTTAGCGGGGGACCAGCCAACAATGAGCAGTTCTTC
CASSKVSGGPANNEQFF
>-|TRBV12-1|once|TRBJ2-7
TGTGCCAGCAGCACCCAAGGACAGGGAAAATTCTACGAGCAGTACTTC
CASSTQGQGKFYEQYF
>-|TRBV10-3|-|TRBJ2-5
TGTGCCATCAGTGAGAGGGAAGAGACCCAGTACTTC
CAISEREETQYF
>TRBD2|TRBV9|-|TRBJ2-5
TGTGCCAGCAGCGTAGGCGGGGGGGCCGGGGAGACCCAGTACTTC
CASSVGGGAGETQYF
>-|TRBV27|-|TRBJ2-1
TGTGCCAGCAGTTTACTCGGGAAACAAAATGAGCAGTTCTTC
CASSLLGKQNEQFF
>-|TRBV28|-|TRBJ2-7
TGTGCCAGCAGGCGGTCGGGGGCCTACGAGCAGTACTTC
CASRRSGAYEQYF
>TRBD1|TRBV7-9|-|TRBJ2-7
TGTGCCAGCAGCCAGCCGGGGACAGGAGCCTACGAGCAGTACTTC
CASSQPGTGAYEQYF
>-|TRBV19|-|TRBJ1-2
TGTGCCAGTAGTATGTTACTGGGGGCTCGTGAGCCGCACTATGGCTACACCTTC
CASSMLLGAREPHYGYTF
>-|TRBV28|-|TRBJ1-2
TGTGCCAGCAGTTTAATTACTTATGGCTACACCTTC
CASSLITYGYTF
>-|TRBV29-1|-|TRBJ2-7
TGCAGCGTCGTAGGGCGAAGAGAAAGACCCTACGAGCAGTACTTC
CSVVGRRERPYEQYF
>-|TRBV4-1|-|TRBJ1-3
TGCGCCAGCAGCCAACAGACACGAGAAGGAACTGGAAACACCATATATTTT
CASSQQTREGTGNTIYF
>TRBD1|TRBV5-4|once|TRBJ1-1
TGTGCCAGCAGCTCGACAGGGGAGTTAGCTTTCTTT
CASSSTGELAFF
>TRBD1|TRBV4-1|-|TRBJ2-2
TGCGCCAGCAGCCAACTAGGAGACAGGGGAGGATACGGGGAGCTGTTTTTT
CASSQLGDRGGYGELFF
>-|TRBV30|-|TRBJ1-5
TGTGCCTGGAGTGTACAGGCTTATCAGCCCCAGCATTTT
CAWSVQAYQPQHF
>-|TRBV5-1|few|TRBJ1-5
TGCGCCAGCAGCTTGGCCTTGGGGCAGCCCCAGCATTTT
CASSLALGQPQHF
>-|TRBV30|-|TRBJ1-6
TGTGCCTGGGGAATGAGCTCCTATAATTCACCCCTCCACTTT
CAWGMSSYNSPLHF
>-|TRBV30|-|TRBJ1-1
TGTGCCTGGAGTGGGGCTGGAATCCTAGAAGCTTTCTTT
CAWSGAGILEAFF
>-|TRBV27|once|TRBJ2-3
TGTGCCAGCAGTTTACTGGGTTGGACAGATACGCAGTATTTT
CASSLLGWTDTQYF
>-|TRBV19|-|TRBJ2-1
TGTGCCAGTAGTATACGGGGAGGGCAGGGGCGGAATGAGCAGTTCTTC
CASSIRGGQGRNEQFF
>-|TRBV29-1|-|TRBJ1-2
TGCAGCGTTGAAGATCGAAAGGGAGAAGTCTATGGCTACACCTTC
CSVEDRKGEVYGYTF
>-|TRBV9|-|TRBJ2-3
TGTGCCAGCAGCCCCCGGTCCCGCACTAGCACAGATACGCAGTATTTT
CASSPRSRTSTDTQYF
>-|TRBV7-9|-|TRBJ2-5
TGTGCCAGCAGCTTATTCGGTGACCCCCAAGAGACCCAGTACTTC
CASSLFGDPQETQYF
>TRBD1|TRBV29-1|-|TRBJ2-7
TGCAGCGTTGGGACAGGGGTTCCGTACTACGAGCAGTACTTC
CSVGTGVPYYEQYF
>TRBD2|TRBV6-4|-|TRBJ2-7
TGTGCCAGCACTCCCGGCGGGGTAGCGGGGGACAGCTCCTACGAGCAGTACTTC
CASTPGGVAGDSSYEQYF
>TRBD1|TRBV6-1|-|TRBJ2-7
TGTGCCAGCAATCCGACAGGGAGCAACTACGAGCAGTACTTC
CASNPTGSNYEQYF
>TRBD2|TRBV9|-|TRBJ2-2
TGTGCCAGCAGCTCCCCCAGCGGGGCCGGGGAGCTGTTTTTT
CASSSPSGAGELFF
>-|TRBV10-2|-|TRBJ2-4
TGCGCCAGCAGTGAGTCGACTTTCAAAAACATTCAGTACTTC
CASSESTFKNIQYF
>-|TRBV14|-|TRBJ1-1
TGTGCCAGCAGCCGATCCCTGGTCTCTGAAGCTTTCTTT
CASSRSLVSEAFF
>-|TRBV27|-|TRBJ2-1
TGTGCCAGCAGTTTGTTGCGCTCCGCTGAGCAGTTCTTC
CASSLLRSAEQFF
>-|TRBV5-5|-|TRBJ1-3
TGTGCCAGCAGCTTGGCAGGGACCTCTGGAAACACCATATATTTT
CASSLAGTSGNTIYF
>TRBD1|TRBV28|-|TRBJ2-5
TGTGCCAGCAGTTTAGGCAGGGGGATAGAAGAGACCCAGTACTTC
CASSLGRGIEETQYF
>TRBD1|TRBV6-5|-|TRBJ1-2
TGTGCCAGCAGATCTGGGACAGTCTATGGCTACACCTTC
CASRSGTVYGYTF
>-|TRBV19|-|TRBJ1-1
TGTGCCAGTAGTATTCGGGTTGCATACACTGAAGCTTTCTTT
CASSIRVAYTEAFF